The 3 T cell receptor beta chains reported below all come from one sample, sequenced in a study of tumor-infiltrating lymphocytes in localized non-small cell lung cancer. Libraries were prepared by immunoSEQ multiplex PCR; TCRdb keeps only in-frame clonotypes and omits some of them. The sample carries more than 9,500 clones, around three fifths recorded once. The specimen sequenced was lung tumor tissue. All receptors come from a human donor with non-small cell lung cancer.

This clone has just one count. This chain links TRBV10-1 with TRBJ1-2; 8 bases fit TRBD1. The V gene's germline CDR1 is WNHNN and CDR2 SYGVQD (reference sequence). Germline trimming cut 9 bases from V and 4 bases from J; bases unmatched to any gene: 10. The CDR3 has 14 residues. The CDR3 DNA reads as TGCGCCAGTAAGACAGGGGTGGGGAGCTATGGCTACACCTTC. Translating gives CASKTGVGSYGYTF.

CDR3 amino acids: CASIPAGSMNTEAFF. DNA of the CDR3: TGTGCCAGCATACCGGCAGGGTCCATGAACACTGAAGCTTTCTTT. This chain uses TRBV28 with TRBJ1-1; D perhaps matches TRBD1 (5 bases). CDR3 length: 15 amino acids. Trimming left V 7 bases short and J 0 bases short, with 15 bases between. The germline V gene encodes CDR1 MDHEN and CDR2 SYDVKM.

V gene TRBV29-1 combines with J gene TRBJ2-3; maybe TRBD2 (5 bases). Germline assignment: CDR1 SQVTM and CDR2 ANQGSEA. V was shortened by 6 bases and J by 1 base, with 11 bases between the two germline ends. This CDR3 has 13 amino acids. The chain's CDR3 is CSVQAGGTDTQYF. The CDR3 region has the DNA TGCAGCGTACAAGCCGGGGGCACAGATACGCAGTATTTT.